These 22 T cell receptor beta chains originate from one sample sequenced in a study of T cells in Graves' hyperthyroidism and ophthalmopathy. What was amplified from RNA transcripts were TCR beta CDR3 regions. The HTBI primer set served for first-round RT-PCR of the TCR CDR3. TCRdb reanalysed the multiplex PCR reads using MiXCR and keeps one entry per CDR3 protein. The data show over 650,000 distinct CDR3 sequences, with over 15% seen just once and under 8.5% held by the top ten. Sequencing was performed on blood. All receptors derive from a man aged 18 to 35 with Graves' hyperthyroidism.

At least ten counts were recorded for this clonotype. The gene calls are TRBV11-3 and TRBJ1-1, with 7 bases fitting TRBD1. Germline CDR1 and CDR2: SGHNT and YENEEA. The J segment lost 6 bases and the V segment lost 5 bases, leaving 9 bases of the junction unmatched. CDR3 size: 14 residues. For the CDR3, the DNA is TGTGCCAGCAGCCGAGGCAGGGGGACAGCTGAAGCTTTCTTT. This translates into CASSRGRGTAEAFF.

The chain recombines TRBV28 with TRBJ2-4, with a weak D call TRBD1 (5 bases). The length of the CDR3 is 15 residues. V was cut by 5 bases and J by 5 bases, with 16 bases left in between. Germline V gives CDR1 MDHEN, CDR2 SYDVKM. The CDR3 DNA reads as TGTGCCAGCAGTCCCCCGACAGAAAAACAAAACATTCAGTACTTC. This translates into CASSPPTEKQNIQYF.

The rearrangement uses TRBV9 and TRBJ1-6; D remains ambiguous. V was shortened by 3 bases and J by 7 bases, with 5 bases between the two germline ends. The length of the CDR3 is 12 residues. Germline V gives CDR1 SGDLS, CDR2 YYNGEE. Here the CDR3 DNA reads TGTGCCAGCAGCGGGCAAAATTCACCCCTCCACTTT. Translating gives CASSGQNSPLHF.

The chain uses TRBV5-8 and TRBJ1-1; 9 bases are a match to TRBD1. Looked up from germline, CDR1 is SGHTS and CDR2 is YDEGEE. The CDR3 loop spans 16 amino acids. Unmatched junction bases numbered 9, after V lost 0 bases and J lost 6 bases. CDR3: CASSLGLGQGSSEAFF. The CDR3 nucleotides are TGTGCCAGCAGCTTGGGACTAGGACAGGGGTCTTCTGAAGCTTTCTTT.

This clonotype was seen repeatedly, ten times or more. The gene calls are TRBV5-1 and TRBJ2-7; TRBD1 matches at 7 bases. The V segment lost 3 bases and the J segment 3 bases; nucleotides outside the gene matches: 6. CDR1 is SGHRS and CDR2 is YFSETQ in the germline V gene. The CDR3 contains 14 residues. CDR3 in DNA: TGCGCCAGCAGCTCCGACAGGGCGAGCTACGAGCAGTACTTC. This translates into CASSSDRASYEQYF.

This clonotype has more than one count but fewer than ten. The chain has TRBV28 and TRBJ2-5; D call uncertain. CDR3 length equals 15 residues. Germline V gives CDR1 MDHEN, CDR2 SYDVKM. Trimming removed 4 bases at V and 2 bases at J, with 14 bases between. The CDR3 spells CASSSIFVAQETQYF. CDR3 sequence (DNA): TGTGCCAGCAGTTCCATCTTTGTTGCTCAAGAGACCCAGTACTTC.

The chain uses TRBV19 and TRBJ2-1; TRBD2 matches at 11 bases. This CDR3 is 15 amino acids long. J was trimmed by 4 bases and V by 3 bases; bases with no gene match: 2. Germline CDR1 and CDR2: LNHDA and SQIVND (reference sequence). Here the CDR3 DNA reads TGTGCCAGTAGTATGACTAGCGGGATATACAATGAGCAGTTCTTC. Its protein product is CASSMTSGIYNEQFF. Combining the CDR3 with reference TRBV19 and TRBJ2-1 gives the whole variable domain DGGITQSPKYLFRKEGQNVTLSCEQNLNHDAMYWYRQDPGQGLRLIYYSQIVNDFQKGDIAEGYSVSREKKESFPLTVTSAQKNPTAFYLCASSMTSGIYNEQFFGPGTRLTVL.

This clonotype was seen only a few times. The V gene is TRBV5-1, the J gene TRBJ1-2, with 9 bases lining up with TRBD1. The CDR3 is 12 residues long. Germline CDR1 and CDR2: SGHRS and YFSETQ. Losses at the gene ends were 3 bases for V and 8 bases for J; bases not matched to a gene: 2. The CDR3 nucleotides are TGCGCCAGCAGCTGGACAGGGGTGGGCTACACCTTC. Encoded protein: CASSWTGVGYTF.

There are many counts of this clonotype. The rearrangement uses TRBV28 and TRBJ1-1; 7 bases fit TRBD1. The CDR3 covers 12 residues. J lost 1 base, V lost 10 bases, and 3 bases had no gene match. Germline CDR1 and CDR2: MDHEN and SYDVKM. The CDR3 loop reads CATRTGNTEAFF. CDR3 in DNA: TGTGCCACCCGGACAGGGAACACTGAAGCTTTCTTT. The variable domain in full, with the rest retrieved from reference TRBV28 and TRBJ1-1, is DVKVTQSSRYLVKRTGEKVFLECVQDMDHENMFWYRQDPGLGLRLIYFSYDVKMKEKGDIPEGYSVSREKKERFSLILESASTNQTSMYLCATRTGNTEAFFGQGTRLTVV.

The chain joins TRBV29-1 to TRBJ1-1; D is unclear. V lost 4 bases and J lost 0, with 21 bases in between. Germline assignment: CDR1 SQVTM and CDR2 ANQGSEA. The CDR3 spans 17 residues. The CDR3 sequence is CSVGKRDYEPVNTEAFF. CDR3 nucleotide sequence: TGCAGCGTTGGGAAAAGGGATTACGAACCCGTGAACACTGAAGCTTTCTTT.

This clonotype came up many times. This chain connects TRBV7-2 to TRBJ2-5; the match to TRBD1 covers 7 bases. V was clipped by 5 bases and J by 4 bases; unmatched bases: 4. The length of the CDR3 is 13 residues. The germline V gene encodes CDR1 SGHTA and CDR2 FQGNSA. The DNA for the CDR3 is TGTGCCAGCAGCCGGGCAGGGGGAGAGACCCAGTACTTC. Amino acids: CASSRAGGETQYF.

This clonotype came up a few times. The V and J genes are TRBV3-1 and TRBJ1-2, with 7 bases matching TRBD1. The CDR3 extends over 14 amino acids. CDR1 and CDR2 from the germline V gene are LGHDT and YNNKEL (reference sequence). Trimming removed 4 bases from V and 2 bases from J; junction bases left unmatched: 4. The DNA for the CDR3 is TGTGCCAGCAGCCCCGGGACAGAAAACTATGGCTACACCTTC. It is translated as CASSPGTENYGYTF.

This clonotype came up a few times. The V and J genes are TRBV7-9 and TRBJ2-3; 9 positions agree with TRBD2. Germline CDR1 reads SEHNR; CDR2 reads FQNEAQ (reference sequence). V lost 3 bases, J lost 4 bases, and 5 bases stayed unmatched. This CDR3 spans 15 amino acids. The CDR3 DNA sequence: TGTGCCAGCAGCTTTAGCGGGAGAGTCTCAGATACGCAGTATTTT. Amino acids: CASSFSGRVSDTQYF.

The chain uses TRBV20-1 and TRBJ2-2; TRBD2 might be the D (6 bases). Trimming left V 2 bases short and J 0 bases short, with 13 bases between. Germline lookup yields CDR1 DFQATT and CDR2 SNEGSKA (reference sequence). The CDR3 runs to 16 residues. The CDR3 bases are TGCAGTGCTAGAAAGTTCGGGGGAGCGAACACCGGGGAGCTGTTTTTT. It codes for CSARKFGGANTGELFF.

The table lists this clonotype with a few counts. The chain links TRBV18 to TRBJ2-2, with a tentative D call TRBD1 (6 bases). The CDR3 is 13 residues long. Germline V gene data show CDR1 as KGHSH and CDR2 as LQKENI. The germline V and J ends were trimmed by 8 bases and 3 bases, with 10 bases remaining between them. Here the CDR3 reads CASEGVHTGELFF. CDR3 nucleotides: TGTGCCAGCGAGGGGGTCCACACCGGGGAGCTGTTTTTT.

For this clonotype: A much larger clone sits a single nucleotide away, making a read error possible. The chain recombines TRBV2 with TRBJ1-3; possible D gene TRBD1, 5 bases. CDR1 and CDR2 from the germline V gene are SNHLY and FYNNEI. The CDR3 has 13 residues. V gave up 10 bases and J gave up 4 bases, with 14 bases separating them. DNA of the CDR3: TGTGCCAACACAGGCACTCTCGGAAACACCATATATTTT. As protein: CANTGTLGNTIYF.

This clonotype was observed many times. The V call is TRBV18, the J call TRBJ2-4; D is unclear. Germline CDR1 KGHSH, CDR2 LQKENI. The CDR3 spans 16 residues. Trimming stripped 2 bases from V and 2 bases from J, with 13 bases between. The CDR3 is CASSPAGSLSKNIQYF. In DNA form, the CDR3 reads TGTGCCAGCTCACCAGCAGGATCTCTATCCAAAAACATTCAGTACTTC.

The chain uses TRBV4-1 and TRBJ2-7; 11 bases map to TRBD2. Germline values: CDR1 MGHRA, CDR2 YSYEKL. This CDR3 spans 16 amino acids. The junction had 10 bases not matched to a gene; V was cut back by 5 bases and J by 4 bases. The CDR3 DNA follows: TGCGCCAGCAGCTCCCTCCCGACTAGCGGGACGTACGAGCAGTACTTC. Translation: CASSSLPTSGTYEQYF.

The chain couples TRBV29-1 to TRBJ1-2; 11 nucleotides agree with TRBD1. The length of the CDR3 is 11 residues. V was clipped by 4 bases and J by 11 bases; unmatched bases: 3. Per germline, CDR1 SQVTM and CDR2 ANQGSEA. As DNA, the CDR3 is TGCAGCGTTGGGGGGGACAGGGGGTACACCTTC. Its protein is CSVGGDRGYTF.

This clonotype was seen only a few times. CDR3 amino acids: CSARDPQNYGYTF. The CDR3 coding sequence is TGCAGTGCTAGAGATCCGCAAAACTATGGCTACACCTTC. The V gene is TRBV20-1, the J gene TRBJ1-2; no clear D gene. The CDR3 covers 13 residues. Germline CDR1 DFQATT, CDR2 SNEGSKA (reference sequence). V was pared by 0 bases and J by 2 bases, with 7 bases between.

Many counts were recorded for this clonotype. The chain links TRBV19 to TRBJ2-1, with D uncertain. This CDR3 region has 12 residues. CDR1 and CDR2 from the germline V gene are LNHDA and SQIVND (reference sequence). Deletions cut 2 bases from V and 6 bases from J, with 5 bases between. The CDR3 here is CASSILGNEQFF. The DNA of the CDR3 is TGTGCCAGTAGTATACTGGGCAATGAGCAGTTCTTC. Full variable domain (outside the CDR3, taken from reference TRBV19 and TRBJ2-1): DGGITQSPKYLFRKEGQNVTLSCEQNLNHDAMYWYRQDPGQGLRLIYYSQIVNDFQKGDIAEGYSVSREKKESFPLTVTSAQKNPTAFYLCASSILGNEQFFGPGTRLTVL.

The rearrangement joins TRBV6-2 or TRBV6-3 to TRBJ2-7; D possibly corresponds to TRBD1 (6 bases). CDR3 length equals 15 residues. In germline, CDR1 is MNHEY, CDR2 SVGEGT. V dropped 7 bases and J dropped 0 bases, with 16 bases sitting between them. CDR3 sequence reads: CASNGQIDFSYEQYF. The CDR3 bases are TGTGCCAGCAACGGACAGATAGACTTCTCCTACGAGCAGTACTTC.